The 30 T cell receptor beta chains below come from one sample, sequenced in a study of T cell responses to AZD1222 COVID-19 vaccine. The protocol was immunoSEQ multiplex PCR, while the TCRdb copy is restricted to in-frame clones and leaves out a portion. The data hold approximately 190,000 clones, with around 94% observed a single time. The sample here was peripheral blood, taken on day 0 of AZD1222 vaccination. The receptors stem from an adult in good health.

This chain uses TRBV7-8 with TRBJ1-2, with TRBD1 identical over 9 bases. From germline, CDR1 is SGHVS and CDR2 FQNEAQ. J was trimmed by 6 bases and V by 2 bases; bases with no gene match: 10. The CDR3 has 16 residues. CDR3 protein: CASSLLTGTGLNGYTF. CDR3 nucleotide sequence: TGTGCCAGCAGCTTATTGACCGGGACAGGGTTGAATGGCTACACCTTC.

CDR3: CASSPGIGWQETQYF. For the CDR3, the DNA is TGTGCCAGTAGCCCAGGGATTGGATGGCAAGAGACCCAGTACTTC. The chain links TRBV19 to TRBJ2-5; a weak D match, TRBD1 (5 bases). V gave up 6 bases and J gave up 2 bases, with 16 bases separating them. Germline V lookup: CDR1 LNHDA, CDR2 SQIVND (reference sequence). The CDR3 runs 15 residues.

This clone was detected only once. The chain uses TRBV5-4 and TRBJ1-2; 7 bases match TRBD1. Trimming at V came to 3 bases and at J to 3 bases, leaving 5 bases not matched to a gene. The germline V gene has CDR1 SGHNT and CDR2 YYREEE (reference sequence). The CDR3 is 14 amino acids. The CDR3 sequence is CASSWGTADYGYTF. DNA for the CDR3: TGTGCCAGCAGCTGGGGGACAGCCGACTATGGCTACACCTTC.

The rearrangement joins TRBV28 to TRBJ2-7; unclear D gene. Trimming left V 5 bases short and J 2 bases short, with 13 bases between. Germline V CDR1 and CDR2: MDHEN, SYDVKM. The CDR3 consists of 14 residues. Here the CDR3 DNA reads TGTGCCAGCAGTCCCGGTCAGACGACCTACGAGCAGTACTTC. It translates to CASSPGQTTYEQYF.

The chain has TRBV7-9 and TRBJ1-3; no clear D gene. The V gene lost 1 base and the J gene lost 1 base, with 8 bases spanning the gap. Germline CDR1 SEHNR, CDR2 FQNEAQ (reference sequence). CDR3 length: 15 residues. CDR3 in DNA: TGTGCCAGCAGCTTAGGCCGAAAGTCTGGAAACACCATATATTTT. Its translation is CASSLGRKSGNTIYF.

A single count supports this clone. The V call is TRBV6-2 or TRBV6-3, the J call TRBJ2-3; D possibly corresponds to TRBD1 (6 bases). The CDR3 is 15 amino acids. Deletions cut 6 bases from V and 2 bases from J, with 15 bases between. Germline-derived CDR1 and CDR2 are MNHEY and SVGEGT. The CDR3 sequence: CASSSWTVLTDTQYF. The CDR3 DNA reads TGTGCCAGCAGCTCCTGGACAGTCCTCACAGATACGCAGTATTTT.

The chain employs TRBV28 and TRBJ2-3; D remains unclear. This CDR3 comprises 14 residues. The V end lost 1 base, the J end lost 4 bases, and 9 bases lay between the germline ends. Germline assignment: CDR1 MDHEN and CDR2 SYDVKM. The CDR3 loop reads CASSLSGEADTQYF. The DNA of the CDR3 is TGTGCCAGCAGTTTATCCGGAGAGGCAGATACGCAGTATTTT.

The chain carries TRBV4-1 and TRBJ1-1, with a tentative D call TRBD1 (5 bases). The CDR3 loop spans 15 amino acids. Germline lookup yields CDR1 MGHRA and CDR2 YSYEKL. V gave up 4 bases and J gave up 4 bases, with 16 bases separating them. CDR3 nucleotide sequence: TGCGCCAGCAGCCTCCACCGGGGGGTCAGCACTGAAGCTTTCTTT. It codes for CASSLHRGVSTEAFF.

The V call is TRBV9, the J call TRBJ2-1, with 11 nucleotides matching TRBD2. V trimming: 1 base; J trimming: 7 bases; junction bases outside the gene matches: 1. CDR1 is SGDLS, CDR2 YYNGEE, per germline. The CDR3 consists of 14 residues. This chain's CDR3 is CASSVTSGGNEQFF. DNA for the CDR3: TGTGCCAGCAGCGTAACTAGCGGGGGTAATGAGCAGTTCTTC.

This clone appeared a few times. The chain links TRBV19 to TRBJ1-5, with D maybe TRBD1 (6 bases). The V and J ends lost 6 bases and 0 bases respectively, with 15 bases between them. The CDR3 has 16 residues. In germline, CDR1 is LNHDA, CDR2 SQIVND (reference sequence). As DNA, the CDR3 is TGTGCCAGTAGGACAGGAAAGGGAAATAGCAATCAGCCCCAGCATTTT. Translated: CASRTGKGNSNQPQHF.

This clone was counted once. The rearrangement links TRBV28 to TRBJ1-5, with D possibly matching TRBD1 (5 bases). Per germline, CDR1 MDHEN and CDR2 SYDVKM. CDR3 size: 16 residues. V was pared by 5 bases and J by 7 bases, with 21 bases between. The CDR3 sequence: CASSKLGRISRQPQHF. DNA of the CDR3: TGTGCCAGCAGTAAGTTGGGGCGCATTTCTCGCCAGCCCCAGCATTTT.

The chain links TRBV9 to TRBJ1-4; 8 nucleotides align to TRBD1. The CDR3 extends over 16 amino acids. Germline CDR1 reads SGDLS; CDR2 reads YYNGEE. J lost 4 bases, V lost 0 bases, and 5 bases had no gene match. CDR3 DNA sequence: TGTGCCAGCAGCGTAGCACTTGACAGGGGTAATGAAAAACTGTTTTTT. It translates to CASSVALDRGNEKLFF.

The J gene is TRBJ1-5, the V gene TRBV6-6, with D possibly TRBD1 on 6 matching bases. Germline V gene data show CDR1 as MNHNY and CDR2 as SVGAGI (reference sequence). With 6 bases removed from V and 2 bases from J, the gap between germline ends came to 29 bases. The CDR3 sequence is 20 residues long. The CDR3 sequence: CASSPTQQGSGFVGNQPQHF. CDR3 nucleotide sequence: TGTGCCAGCAGCCCAACCCAACAGGGTAGCGGGTTCGTGGGCAATCAGCCCCAGCATTTT.

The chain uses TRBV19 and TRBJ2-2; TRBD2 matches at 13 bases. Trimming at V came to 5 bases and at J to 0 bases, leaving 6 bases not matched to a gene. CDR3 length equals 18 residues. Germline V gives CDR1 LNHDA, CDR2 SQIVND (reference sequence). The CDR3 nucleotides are TGTGCCAGTAGTTCTAGACTAGCGGGGGGTACGAACACCGGGGAGCTGTTTTTT. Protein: CASSSRLAGGTNTGELFF.

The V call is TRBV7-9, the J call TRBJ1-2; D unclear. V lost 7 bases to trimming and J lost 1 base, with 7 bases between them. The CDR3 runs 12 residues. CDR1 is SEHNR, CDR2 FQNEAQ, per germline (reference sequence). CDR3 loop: CASNLNNYGYTF. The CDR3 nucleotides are TGTGCCAGCAACCTCAATAACTATGGCTACACCTTC.

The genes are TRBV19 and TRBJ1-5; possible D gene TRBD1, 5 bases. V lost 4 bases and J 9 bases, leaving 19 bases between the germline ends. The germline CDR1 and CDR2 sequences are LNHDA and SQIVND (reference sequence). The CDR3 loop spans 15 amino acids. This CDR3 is CASSSPWGPGGPQHF. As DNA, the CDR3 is TGTGCCAGTAGTAGCCCGTGGGGCCCGGGCGGGCCCCAGCATTTT.

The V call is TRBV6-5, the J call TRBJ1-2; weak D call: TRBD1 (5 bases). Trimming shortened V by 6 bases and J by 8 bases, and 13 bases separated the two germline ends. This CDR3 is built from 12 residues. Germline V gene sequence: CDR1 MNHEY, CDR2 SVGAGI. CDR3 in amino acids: CASRSGARGYTF. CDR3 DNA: TGTGCCAGCAGGTCCGGGGCGCGAGGCTACACCTTC.

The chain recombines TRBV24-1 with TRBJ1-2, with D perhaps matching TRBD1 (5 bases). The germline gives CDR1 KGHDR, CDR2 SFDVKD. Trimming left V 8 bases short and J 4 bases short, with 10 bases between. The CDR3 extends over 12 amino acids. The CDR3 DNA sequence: TGTGCCACCAACGTTGGGGGCTATGGCTACACCTTC. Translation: CATNVGGYGYTF.

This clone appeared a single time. The DNA for the CDR3 is TGTGCCAGCAGGCGAACCGGGACGGGCCTCGAAGGCTACACCTTC. Translation: CASRRTGTGLEGYTF. The V and J genes are TRBV6-5 and TRBJ1-2, with D possibly matching TRBD1 (5 bases). CDR3 length: 15 amino acids. Germline V gene lookup returns CDR1 MNHEY and CDR2 SVGAGI. V gave up 6 bases and J gave up 8 bases, with 22 bases separating them.

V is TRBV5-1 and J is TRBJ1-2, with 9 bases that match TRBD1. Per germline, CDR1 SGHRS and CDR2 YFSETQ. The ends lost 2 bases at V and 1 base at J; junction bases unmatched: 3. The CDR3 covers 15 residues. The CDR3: CASSLTGGDNYGYTF. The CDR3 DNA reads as TGCGCCAGCAGCTTAACAGGGGGCGATAACTATGGCTACACCTTC. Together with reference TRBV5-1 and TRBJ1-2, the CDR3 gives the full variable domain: KAGVTQTPRYLIKTRGQQVTLSCSPISGHRSVSWYQQTPGQGLQFLFEYFSETQRNKGNFPGRFSGRQFSNSRSEMNVSTLELGDSALYLCASSLTGGDNYGYTFGSGTRLTVV.

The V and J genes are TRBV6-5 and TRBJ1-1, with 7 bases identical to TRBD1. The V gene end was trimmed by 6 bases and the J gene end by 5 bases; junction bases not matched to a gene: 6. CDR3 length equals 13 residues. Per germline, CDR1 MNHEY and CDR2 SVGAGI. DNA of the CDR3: TGTGCCAGCAGGACAGGGCTGGAGACTGAAGCTTTCTTT. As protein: CASRTGLETEAFF.

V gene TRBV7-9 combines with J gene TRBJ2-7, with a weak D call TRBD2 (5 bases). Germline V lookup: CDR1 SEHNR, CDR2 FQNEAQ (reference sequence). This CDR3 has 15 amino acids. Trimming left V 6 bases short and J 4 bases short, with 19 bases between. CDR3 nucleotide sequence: TGTGCCAGCAGTGATTTTACTCGGAGGATATACGAGCAGTACTTC. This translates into CASSDFTRRIYEQYF. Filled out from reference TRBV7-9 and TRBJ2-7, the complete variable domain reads DTGVSQNPRHKITKRGQNVTFRCDPISEHNRLYWYRQTLGQGPEFLTYFQNEAQLEKSRLLSDRFSAERPKGSFSTLEIQRTEQGDSAMYLCASSDFTRRIYEQYFGPGTRLTVT.

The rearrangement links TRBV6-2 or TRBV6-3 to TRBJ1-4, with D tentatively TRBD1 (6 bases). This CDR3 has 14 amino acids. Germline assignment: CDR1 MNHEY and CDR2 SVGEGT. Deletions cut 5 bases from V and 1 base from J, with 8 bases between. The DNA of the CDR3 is TGTGCCAGCAGTCGAGGGGGAACTAATGAAAAACTGTTTTTT. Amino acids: CASSRGGTNEKLFF.

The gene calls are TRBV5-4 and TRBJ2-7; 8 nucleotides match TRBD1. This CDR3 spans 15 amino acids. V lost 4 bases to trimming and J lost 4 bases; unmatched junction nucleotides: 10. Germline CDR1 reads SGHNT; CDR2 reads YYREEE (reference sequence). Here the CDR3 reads CASSPGQGSVYEQYF. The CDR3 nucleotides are TGTGCCAGCAGCCCAGGACAGGGATCGGTTTACGAGCAGTACTTC.

The CDR3 is CASGLVEAFF. In nucleotides, the CDR3 is TGTGCTAGTGGTTTGGTTGAAGCTTTCTTT. The chain joins TRBV12-5 to TRBJ1-1; no definite D call. This CDR3 contains 10 residues. In germline, CDR1 is LGHNT, CDR2 FRNRAP. V was clipped by 0 bases and J by 7 bases, with 0 bases between them.

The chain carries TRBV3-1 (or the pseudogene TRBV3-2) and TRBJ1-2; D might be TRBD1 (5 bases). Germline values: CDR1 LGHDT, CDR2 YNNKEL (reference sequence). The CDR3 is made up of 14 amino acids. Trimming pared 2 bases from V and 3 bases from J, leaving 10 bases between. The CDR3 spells CASSQRTPHYGYTF. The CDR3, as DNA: TGTGCCAGCAGCCAACGGACACCTCACTATGGCTACACCTTC.

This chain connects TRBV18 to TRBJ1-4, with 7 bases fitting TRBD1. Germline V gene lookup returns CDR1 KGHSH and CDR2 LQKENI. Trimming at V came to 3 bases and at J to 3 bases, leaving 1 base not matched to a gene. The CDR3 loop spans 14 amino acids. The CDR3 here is CASSPGQSNEKLFF. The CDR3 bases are TGTGCCAGCTCACCGGGACAGTCTAATGAAAAACTGTTTTTT.

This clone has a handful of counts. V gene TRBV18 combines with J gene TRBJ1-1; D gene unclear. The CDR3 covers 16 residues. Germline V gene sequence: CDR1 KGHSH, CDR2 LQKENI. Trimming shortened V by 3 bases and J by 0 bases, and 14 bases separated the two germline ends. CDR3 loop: CASSPTIVPMNTEAFF. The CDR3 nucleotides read TGTGCCAGCTCACCTACGATAGTGCCCATGAACACTGAAGCTTTCTTT.

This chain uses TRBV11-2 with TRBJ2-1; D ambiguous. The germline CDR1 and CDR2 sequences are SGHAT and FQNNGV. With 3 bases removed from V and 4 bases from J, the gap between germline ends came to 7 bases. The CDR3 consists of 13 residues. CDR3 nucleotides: TGTGCCAGCAGCTTGGAACTTTACAATGAGCAGTTCTTC. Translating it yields CASSLELYNEQFF.

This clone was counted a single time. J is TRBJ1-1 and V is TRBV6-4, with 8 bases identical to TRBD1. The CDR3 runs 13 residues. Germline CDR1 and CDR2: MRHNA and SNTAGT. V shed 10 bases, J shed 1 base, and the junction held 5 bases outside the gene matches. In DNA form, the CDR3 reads TGTGCCACTTCGACAGGGGAGAACACTGAAGCTTTCTTT. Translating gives CATSTGENTEAFF.